This entry describes one T cell receptor beta chain. The entry originates in a study of CD8 T cells in Susac syndrome. CD8+ and CD4+ T cells taken from blood had their TCR beta sequenced. Negative isolation yielded CD4+ and CD8+ T cells, and FACS enriched TEMRA cells. With random hexamers, about 0.45 to 1 ug RNA was reverse transcribed. An immunoSEQ multiplex PCR generated amplified TCR beta CDR3 products spanning 54 Vbeta and 13 Jbeta. TCRdb independently ran MiXCR on the immunoSEQ multiplex PCR reads; one entry per CDR3 protein. The repertoire holds about 160,000 distinct CDR3 sequences, around 94% seen once, with about 0.089% in the top ten. The receptor was isolated from a human donor with multiple sclerosis. Sequenced: CD4+ T cells from PBMCs.

CDR3 in DNA: TGTGCCAGCAGCTTAGATCGAGCCAGGGGAGTGGAGACCCAGTACTTC. Residues: CASSLDRARGVETQYF. The V gene is TRBV7-2, the J gene TRBJ2-5; D is possibly TRBD1 (6 bases). V lost 1 base and J lost 5, with 17 bases in between. Germline V lookup: CDR1 SGHTA, CDR2 FQGNSA. There are 16 residues in the CDR3. Complete variable domain (other parts from reference TRBV7-2 and TRBJ2-5): GAGVSQSPSNKVTEKGKDVELRCDPISGHTALYWYRQSLGQGLEFLIYFQGNSAPDKSGLPSDRFSAERTGGSVSTLTIQRTQQEDSAVYLCASSLDRARGVETQYFGPGTRLLVL.